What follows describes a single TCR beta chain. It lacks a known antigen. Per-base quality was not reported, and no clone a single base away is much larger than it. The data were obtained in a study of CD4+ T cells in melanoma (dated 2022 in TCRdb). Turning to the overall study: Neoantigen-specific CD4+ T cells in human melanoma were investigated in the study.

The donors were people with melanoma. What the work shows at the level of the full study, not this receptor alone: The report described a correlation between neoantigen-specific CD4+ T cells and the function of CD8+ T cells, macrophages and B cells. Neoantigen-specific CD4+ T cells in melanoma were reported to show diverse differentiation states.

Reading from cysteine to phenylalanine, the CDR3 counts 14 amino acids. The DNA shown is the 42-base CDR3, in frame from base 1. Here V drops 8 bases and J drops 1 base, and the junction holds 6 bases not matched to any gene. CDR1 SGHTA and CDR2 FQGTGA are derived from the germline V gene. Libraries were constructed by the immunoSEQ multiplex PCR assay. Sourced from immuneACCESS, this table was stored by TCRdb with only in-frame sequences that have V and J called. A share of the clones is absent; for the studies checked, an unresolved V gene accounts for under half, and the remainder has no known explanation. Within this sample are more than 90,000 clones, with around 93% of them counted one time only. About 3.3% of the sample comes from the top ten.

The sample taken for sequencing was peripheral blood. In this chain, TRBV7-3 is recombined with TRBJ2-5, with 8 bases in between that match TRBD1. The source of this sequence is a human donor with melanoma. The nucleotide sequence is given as TGTGCCAGCGGGATAGGACAGGGCCAAGAGACCCAGTACTTC. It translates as CASGIGQGQETQYF. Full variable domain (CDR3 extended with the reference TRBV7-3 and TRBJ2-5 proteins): GAGVSQTPSNKVTEKGKYVELRCDPISGHTALYWYRQSLGQGPEFLIYFQGTGAADDSGLPNDRFFAVRPEGSVSTLKIQRTERGDSAVYLCASGIGQGQETQYFGPGTRLLVL.